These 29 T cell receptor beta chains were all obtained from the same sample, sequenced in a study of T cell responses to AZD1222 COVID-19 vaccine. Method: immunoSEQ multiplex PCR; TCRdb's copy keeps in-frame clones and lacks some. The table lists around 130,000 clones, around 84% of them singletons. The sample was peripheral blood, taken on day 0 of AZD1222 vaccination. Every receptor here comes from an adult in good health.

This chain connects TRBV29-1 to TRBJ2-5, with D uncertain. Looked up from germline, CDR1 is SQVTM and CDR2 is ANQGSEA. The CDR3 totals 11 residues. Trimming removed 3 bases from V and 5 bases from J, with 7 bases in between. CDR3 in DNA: TGCAGCGTTGAGGAGTTGGAGACCCAGTACTTC. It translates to CSVEELETQYF. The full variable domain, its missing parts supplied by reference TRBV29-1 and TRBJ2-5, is SAVISQKPSRDICQRGTSLTIQCQVDSQVTMMFWYRQQPGQSLTLIATANQGSEATYESGFVIDKFPISRPNLTFSTLTVSNMSPEDSSIYLCSVEELETQYFGPGTRLLVL.

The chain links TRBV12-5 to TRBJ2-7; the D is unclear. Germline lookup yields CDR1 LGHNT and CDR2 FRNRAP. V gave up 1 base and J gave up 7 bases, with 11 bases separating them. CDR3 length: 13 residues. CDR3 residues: CASGLGEGREQYF. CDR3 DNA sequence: TGTGCTAGTGGTTTGGGAGAAGGTCGGGAGCAGTACTTC.

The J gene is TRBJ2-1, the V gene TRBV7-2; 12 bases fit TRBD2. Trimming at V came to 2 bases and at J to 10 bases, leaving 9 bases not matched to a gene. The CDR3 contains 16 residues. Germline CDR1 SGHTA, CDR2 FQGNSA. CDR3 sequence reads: CASSLSLAGGPEEQFF. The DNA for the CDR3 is TGTGCCAGCAGCTTAAGTCTAGCGGGAGGGCCGGAAGAGCAGTTCTTC.

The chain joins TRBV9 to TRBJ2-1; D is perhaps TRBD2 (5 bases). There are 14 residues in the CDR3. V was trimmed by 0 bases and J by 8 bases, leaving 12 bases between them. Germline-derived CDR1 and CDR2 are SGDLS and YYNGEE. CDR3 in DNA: TGTGCCAGCAGCGTAGCCGGGGAGAGCGATGAGCAGTTCTTC. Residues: CASSVAGESDEQFF. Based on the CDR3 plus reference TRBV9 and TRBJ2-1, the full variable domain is DSGVTQTPKHLITATGQRVTLRCSPRSGDLSVYWYQQSLDQGLQFLIQYYNGEERAKGNILERFSAQQFPDLHSELNLSSLELGDSALYFCASSVAGESDEQFFGPGTRLTVL.

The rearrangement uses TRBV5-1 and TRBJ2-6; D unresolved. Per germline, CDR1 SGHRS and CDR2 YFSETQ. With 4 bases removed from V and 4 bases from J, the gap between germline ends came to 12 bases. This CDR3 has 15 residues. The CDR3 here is CASSASLSGANVLTF. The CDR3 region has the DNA TGCGCCAGCAGCGCCTCCCTGTCGGGGGCCAACGTCCTGACTTTC.

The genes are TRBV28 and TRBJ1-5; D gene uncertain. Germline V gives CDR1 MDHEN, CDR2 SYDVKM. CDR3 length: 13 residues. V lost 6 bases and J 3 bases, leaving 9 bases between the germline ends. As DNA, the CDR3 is TGTGCCAGCAGAAACGGTAACAATCAGCCCCAGCATTTT. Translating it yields CASRNGNNQPQHF.

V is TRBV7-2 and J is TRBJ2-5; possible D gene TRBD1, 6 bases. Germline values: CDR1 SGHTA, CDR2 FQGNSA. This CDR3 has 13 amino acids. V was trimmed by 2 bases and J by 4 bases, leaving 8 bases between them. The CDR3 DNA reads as TGTGCCAGCAGCTTACTACAGGGAGAGACCCAGTACTTC. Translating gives CASSLLQGETQYF.

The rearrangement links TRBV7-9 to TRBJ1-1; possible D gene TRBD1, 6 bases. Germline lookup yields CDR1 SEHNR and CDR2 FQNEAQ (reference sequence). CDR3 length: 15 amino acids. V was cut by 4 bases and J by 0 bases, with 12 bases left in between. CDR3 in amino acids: CASSSRQVLNTEAFF. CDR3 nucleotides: TGTGCCAGCAGCTCTAGACAGGTGCTGAACACTGAAGCTTTCTTT.

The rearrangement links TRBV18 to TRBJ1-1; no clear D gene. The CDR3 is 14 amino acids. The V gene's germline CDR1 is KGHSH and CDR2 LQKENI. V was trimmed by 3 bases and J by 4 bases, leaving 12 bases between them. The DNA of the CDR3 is TGTGCCAGCTCACCTGGGCTTAGCAGCACTGAAGCTTTCTTT. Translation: CASSPGLSSTEAFF.

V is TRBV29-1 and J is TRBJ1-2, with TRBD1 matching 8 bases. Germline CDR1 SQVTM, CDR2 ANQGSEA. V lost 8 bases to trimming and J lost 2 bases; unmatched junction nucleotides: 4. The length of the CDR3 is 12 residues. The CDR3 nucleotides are TGCAGCACCACAGGGGGGAACTATGGCTACACCTTC. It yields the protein CSTTGGNYGYTF.

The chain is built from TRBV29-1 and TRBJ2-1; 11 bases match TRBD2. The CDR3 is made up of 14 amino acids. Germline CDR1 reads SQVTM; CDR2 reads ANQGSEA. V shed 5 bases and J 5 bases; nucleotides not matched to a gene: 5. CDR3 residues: CSVMTSGKNNEQFF. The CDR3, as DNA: TGCAGCGTTATGACTAGCGGGAAGAACAATGAGCAGTTCTTC.

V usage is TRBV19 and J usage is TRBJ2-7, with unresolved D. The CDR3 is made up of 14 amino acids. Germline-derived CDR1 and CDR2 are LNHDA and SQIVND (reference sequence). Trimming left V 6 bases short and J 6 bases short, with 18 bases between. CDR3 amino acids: CASRSVPNNLEQYF. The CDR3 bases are TGTGCCAGTAGAAGCGTCCCCAATAATCTCGAGCAGTACTTC.

CDR3 coding DNA: TGTGCCAGCAGTTACTCAACCCAACGGGGGGGAACTGAAGCTTTCTTT. Translated: CASSYSTQRGGTEAFF. The chain employs TRBV6-2 or TRBV6-3 and TRBJ1-1, with a tentative D call TRBD1 (5 bases). CDR3 length equals 16 residues. CDR1 is MNHEY and CDR2 is SVGEGT in the germline V gene. Trimming shortened V by 0 bases and J by 5 bases, and 16 bases separated the two germline ends.

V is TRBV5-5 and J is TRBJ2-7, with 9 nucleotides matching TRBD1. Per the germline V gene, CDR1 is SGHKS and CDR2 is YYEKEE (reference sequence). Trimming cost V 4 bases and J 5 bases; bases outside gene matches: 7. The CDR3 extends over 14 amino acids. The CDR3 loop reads CASSPGQGRDEQYF. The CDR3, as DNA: TGTGCCAGCAGCCCGGGACAGGGAAGAGACGAGCAGTACTTC. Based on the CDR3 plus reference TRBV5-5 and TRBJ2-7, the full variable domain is DAGVTQSPTHLIKTRGQQVTLRCSPISGHKSVSWYQQVLGQGPQFIFQYYEKEERGRGNFPDRFSARQFPNYSSELNVNALLLGDSALYLCASSPGQGRDEQYFGPGTRLTVT.

CDR3 protein: CASSEAENSPLHF. The CDR3, as DNA: TGTGCCAGCAGTGAGGCAGAGAATTCACCCCTCCACTTT. This chain joins TRBV6-4 and TRBJ1-6; D gene unclear. The CDR3 has 13 residues. The V end was cut by 3 bases, the J end by 7 bases, with 7 bases between. In germline, CDR1 is MRHNA, CDR2 SNTAGT.

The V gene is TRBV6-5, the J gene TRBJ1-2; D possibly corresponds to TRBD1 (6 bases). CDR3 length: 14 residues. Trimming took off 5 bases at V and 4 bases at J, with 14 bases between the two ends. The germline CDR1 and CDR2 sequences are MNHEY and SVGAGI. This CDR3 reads CASSKRTVSYGYTF. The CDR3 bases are TGTGCCAGCAGTAAGCGGACAGTAAGCTATGGCTACACCTTC.

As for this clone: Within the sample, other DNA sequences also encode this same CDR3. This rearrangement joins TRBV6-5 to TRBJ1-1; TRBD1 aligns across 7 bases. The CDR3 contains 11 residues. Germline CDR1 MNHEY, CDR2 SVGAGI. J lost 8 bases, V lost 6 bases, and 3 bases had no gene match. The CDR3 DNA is TGTGCCAGCAGCAACAGGGGCGAAGCTTTCTTT. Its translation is CASSNRGEAFF.

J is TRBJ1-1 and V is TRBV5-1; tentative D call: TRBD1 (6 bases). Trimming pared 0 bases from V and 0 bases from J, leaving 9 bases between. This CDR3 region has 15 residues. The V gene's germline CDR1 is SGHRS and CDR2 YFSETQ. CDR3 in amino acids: CASSLEYRVNTEAFF. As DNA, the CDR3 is TGCGCCAGCAGCTTGGAGTACAGGGTGAACACTGAAGCTTTCTTT. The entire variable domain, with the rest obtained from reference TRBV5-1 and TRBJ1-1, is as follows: KAGVTQTPRYLIKTRGQQVTLSCSPISGHRSVSWYQQTPGQGLQFLFEYFSETQRNKGNFPGRFSGRQFSNSRSEMNVSTLELGDSALYLCASSLEYRVNTEAFFGQGTRLTVV.

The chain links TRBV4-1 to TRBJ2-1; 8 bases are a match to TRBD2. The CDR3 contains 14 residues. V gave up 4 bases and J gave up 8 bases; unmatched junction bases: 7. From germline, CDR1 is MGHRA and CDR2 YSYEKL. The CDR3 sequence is CASSPGGFLYEQFF. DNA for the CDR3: TGCGCCAGCAGCCCGGGGGGGTTTTTGTATGAGCAGTTCTTC.

This CDR3 is CASSSQGGEQYF. In DNA, the CDR3 is TGTGCCAGCAGCTCCCAGGGTGGTGAGCAGTACTTC. J is TRBJ2-7 and V is TRBV5-6, with a possible D match to TRBD1 (5 bases). Germline CDR1 is SGHDT and CDR2 is YYEEEE. Trimming shortened V by 3 bases and J by 7 bases, and 11 bases separated the two germline ends. The CDR3 consists of 12 residues.

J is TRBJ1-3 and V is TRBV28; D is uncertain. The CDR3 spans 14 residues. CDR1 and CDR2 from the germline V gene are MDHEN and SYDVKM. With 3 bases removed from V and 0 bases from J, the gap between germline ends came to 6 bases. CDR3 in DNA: TGTGCCAGCAGTTTGGTGGGCTCTGGAAACACCATATATTTT. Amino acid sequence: CASSLVGSGNTIYF.

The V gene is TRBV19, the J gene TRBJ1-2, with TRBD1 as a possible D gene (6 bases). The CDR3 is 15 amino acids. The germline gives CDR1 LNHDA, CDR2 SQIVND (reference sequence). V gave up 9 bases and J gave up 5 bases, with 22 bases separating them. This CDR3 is CASSSAGEGLYGYTF. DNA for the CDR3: TGTGCCAGCAGCTCCGCAGGGGAGGGGTTATATGGCTACACCTTC.

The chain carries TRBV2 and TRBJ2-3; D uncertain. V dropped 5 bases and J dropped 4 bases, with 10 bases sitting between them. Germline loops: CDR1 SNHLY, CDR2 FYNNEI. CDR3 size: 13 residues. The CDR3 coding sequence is TGTGCCAGCAGTTTCGACACGGCAGATACGCAGTATTTT. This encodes CASSFDTADTQYF. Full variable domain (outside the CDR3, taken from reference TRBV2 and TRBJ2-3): EPEVTQTPSHQVTQMGQEVILRCVPISNHLYFYWYRQILGQKVEFLVSFYNNEISEKSEIFDDQFSVERPDGSNFTLKIRSTKLEDSAMYFCASSFDTADTQYFGPGTRLTVL.

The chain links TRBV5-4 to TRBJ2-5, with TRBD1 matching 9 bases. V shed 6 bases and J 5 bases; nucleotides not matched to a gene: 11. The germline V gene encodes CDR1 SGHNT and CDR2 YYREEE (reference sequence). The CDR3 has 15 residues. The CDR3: CASNTRDRVAETQYF. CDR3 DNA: TGTGCCAGCAACACCCGGGACAGGGTCGCGGAGACCCAGTACTTC.

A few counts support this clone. The CDR3 reads CAFDSSGYNEQFF. The CDR3 nucleotides are TGTGCCTTCGACAGTTCCGGCTACAATGAGCAGTTCTTC. This chain links TRBV30 with TRBJ2-1, with D maybe TRBD1 (5 bases). The CDR3 consists of 13 residues. Trimming cost V 7 bases and J 3 bases, with 13 bases left between them. Germline CDR1 reads GTSNPN; CDR2 reads SVGIG (reference sequence).

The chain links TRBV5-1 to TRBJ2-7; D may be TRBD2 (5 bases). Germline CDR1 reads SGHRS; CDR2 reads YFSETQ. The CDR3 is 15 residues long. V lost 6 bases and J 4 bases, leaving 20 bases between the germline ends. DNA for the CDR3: TGCGCCAGCATTAAATCCGGGAATCGAAAATACGAGCAGTACTTC. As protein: CASIKSGNRKYEQYF.

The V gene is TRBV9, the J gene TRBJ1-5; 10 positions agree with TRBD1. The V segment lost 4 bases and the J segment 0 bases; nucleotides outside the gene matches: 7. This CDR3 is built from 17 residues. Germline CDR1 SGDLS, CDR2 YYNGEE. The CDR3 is CASSTMDRGDSNQPQHF. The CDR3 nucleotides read TGTGCCAGCAGCACTATGGACAGGGGGGATAGCAATCAGCCCCAGCATTTT.

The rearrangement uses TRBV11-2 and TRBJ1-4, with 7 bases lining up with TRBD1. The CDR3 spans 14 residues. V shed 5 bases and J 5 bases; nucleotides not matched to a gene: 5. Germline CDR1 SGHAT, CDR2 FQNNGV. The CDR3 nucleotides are TGTGCCAGCAGCAGGGACAGTCGGAATGAAAAACTGTTTTTT. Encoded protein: CASSRDSRNEKLFF.

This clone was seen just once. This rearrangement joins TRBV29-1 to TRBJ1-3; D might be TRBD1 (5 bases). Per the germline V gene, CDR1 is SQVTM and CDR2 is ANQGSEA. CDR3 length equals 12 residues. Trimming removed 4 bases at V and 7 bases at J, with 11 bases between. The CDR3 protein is CSVGQFPNTIYF. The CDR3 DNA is TGCAGCGTTGGACAGTTTCCCAACACCATATATTTT.